This T cell receptor (beta chain) was found in a study of cytomegalovirus exposure and HLA in healthy donors. The study drew the donors from its 120-subject validation cohort, separate from the 666-subject first cohort. The germline V gene encodes CDR1 MNHNS and CDR2 SASEGT. With 1 base removed from V and 9 bases from J, the gap between germline ends came to 7 bases. The CDR3 runs 12 residues. Study-wide results and limits: Researchers catalogued some 160 TCR beta chains as cytomegalovirus-associated. The authors confirmed in vitro that a few CMV-associated chains were specific for CMV antigens.

Profiled with immunoSEQ multiplex PCR; TCRdb holds only in-frame clones, not every one. The table includes about 140,000 clones, around 90% detected once. Remarks on this clone: What it binds is unknown.

Sequencing used PBMCs. The chain uses TRBV6-1 and TRBJ2-4; no reliable D call. The receptor was derived from a man between 18 and 35 years old in good health and CMV-seropositive. CDR3 nucleotides: TGTGCCAGCAGTGAAGGCCCCAGCATTCAGTACTTC. Its protein is CASSEGPSIQYF.